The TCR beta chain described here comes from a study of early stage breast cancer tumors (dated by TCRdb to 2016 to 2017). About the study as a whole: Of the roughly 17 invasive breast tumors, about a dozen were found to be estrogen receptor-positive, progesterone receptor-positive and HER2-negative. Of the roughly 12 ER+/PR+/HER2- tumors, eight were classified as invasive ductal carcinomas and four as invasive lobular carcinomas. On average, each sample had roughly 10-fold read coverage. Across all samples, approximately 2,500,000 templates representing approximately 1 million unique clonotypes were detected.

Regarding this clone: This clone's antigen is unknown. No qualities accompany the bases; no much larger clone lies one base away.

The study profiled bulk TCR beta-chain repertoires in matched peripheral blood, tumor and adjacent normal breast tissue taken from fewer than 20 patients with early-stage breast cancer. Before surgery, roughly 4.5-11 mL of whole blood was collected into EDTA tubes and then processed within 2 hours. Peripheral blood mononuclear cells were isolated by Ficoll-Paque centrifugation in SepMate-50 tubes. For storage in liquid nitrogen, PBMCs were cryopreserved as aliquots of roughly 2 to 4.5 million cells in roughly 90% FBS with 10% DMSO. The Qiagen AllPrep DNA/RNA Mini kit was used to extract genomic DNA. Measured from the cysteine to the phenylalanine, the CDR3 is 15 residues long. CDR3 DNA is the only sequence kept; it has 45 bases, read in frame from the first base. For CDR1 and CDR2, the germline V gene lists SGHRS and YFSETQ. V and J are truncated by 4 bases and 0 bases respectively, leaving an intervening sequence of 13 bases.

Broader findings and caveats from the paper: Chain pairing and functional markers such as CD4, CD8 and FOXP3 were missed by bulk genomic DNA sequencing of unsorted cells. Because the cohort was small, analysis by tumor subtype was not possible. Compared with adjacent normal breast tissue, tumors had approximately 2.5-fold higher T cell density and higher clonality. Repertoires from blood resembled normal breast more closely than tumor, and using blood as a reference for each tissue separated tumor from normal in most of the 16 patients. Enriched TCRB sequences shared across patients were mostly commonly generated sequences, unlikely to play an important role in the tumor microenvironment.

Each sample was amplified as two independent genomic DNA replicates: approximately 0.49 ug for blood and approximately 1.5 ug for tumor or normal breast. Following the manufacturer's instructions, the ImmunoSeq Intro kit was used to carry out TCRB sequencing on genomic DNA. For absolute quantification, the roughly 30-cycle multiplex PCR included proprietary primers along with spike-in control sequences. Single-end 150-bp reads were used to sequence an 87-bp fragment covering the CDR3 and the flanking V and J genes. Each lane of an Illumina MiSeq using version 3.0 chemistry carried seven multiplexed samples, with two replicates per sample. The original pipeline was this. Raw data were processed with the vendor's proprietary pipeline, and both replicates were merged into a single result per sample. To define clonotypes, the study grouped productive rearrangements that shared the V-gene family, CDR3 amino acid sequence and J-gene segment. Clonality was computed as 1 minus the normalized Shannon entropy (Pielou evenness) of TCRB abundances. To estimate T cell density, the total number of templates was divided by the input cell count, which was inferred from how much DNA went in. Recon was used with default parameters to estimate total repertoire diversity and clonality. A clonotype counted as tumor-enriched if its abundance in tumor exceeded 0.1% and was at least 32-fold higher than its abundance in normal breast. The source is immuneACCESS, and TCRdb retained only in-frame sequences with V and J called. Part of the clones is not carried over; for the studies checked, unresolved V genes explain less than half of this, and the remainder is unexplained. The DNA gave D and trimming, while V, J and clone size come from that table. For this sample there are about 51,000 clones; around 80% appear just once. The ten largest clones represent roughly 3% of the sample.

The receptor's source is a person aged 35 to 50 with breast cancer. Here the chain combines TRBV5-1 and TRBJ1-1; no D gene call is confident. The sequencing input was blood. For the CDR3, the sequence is CASSAYARMNTEAFF. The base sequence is TGCGCCAGCAGCGCGTACGCCCGGATGAACACTGAAGCTTTCTTT.